This T cell receptor beta chain is drawn from a study of CXCR3-negative and CXCR3-positive naive CD8 T cells. UMI-labeled TRB cDNA libraries were prepared by 5' RACE. With the 5' RACE reads reprocessed, TCRdb shows one record per CDR3 protein and no DNA. The sample shows about 63,000 distinct CDR3 sequences, and around 5% sits with its ten largest clones. Of note for this clonotype: Antigen unknown.

Regarding the study as a whole: Researchers report that CXCR3-positive naive cells carry more hydrophobic TRB CDR3s than CXCR3-negative naive cells.

The clonotype comes from a human donor in good health. Some clones in this sample may be carry-over from other donors' samples. The sequencing input was naive CXCR3+ CD8+ T cells from blood. Subset described: CD45RO-CCR7+CD27+CD95- naive CD8+ T cells expressing CXCR3 (TNR3+).

The CDR3 here is CASSLRAGSTDTQYF. This sequence joins TRBV28 and TRBJ2-3; TCRdb designates TRBD2, a call that cannot be tested without DNA. This CDR3 contains 15 residues. In germline, CDR1 is MDHEN, CDR2 SYDVKM. Full variable domain (missing parts from reference TRBV28 and TRBJ2-3): DVKVTQSSRYLVKRTGEKVFLECVQDMDHENMFWYRQDPGLGLRLIYFSYDVKMKEKGDIPEGYSVSREKKERFSLILESASTNQTSMYLCASSLRAGSTDTQYFGPGTRLTVL.